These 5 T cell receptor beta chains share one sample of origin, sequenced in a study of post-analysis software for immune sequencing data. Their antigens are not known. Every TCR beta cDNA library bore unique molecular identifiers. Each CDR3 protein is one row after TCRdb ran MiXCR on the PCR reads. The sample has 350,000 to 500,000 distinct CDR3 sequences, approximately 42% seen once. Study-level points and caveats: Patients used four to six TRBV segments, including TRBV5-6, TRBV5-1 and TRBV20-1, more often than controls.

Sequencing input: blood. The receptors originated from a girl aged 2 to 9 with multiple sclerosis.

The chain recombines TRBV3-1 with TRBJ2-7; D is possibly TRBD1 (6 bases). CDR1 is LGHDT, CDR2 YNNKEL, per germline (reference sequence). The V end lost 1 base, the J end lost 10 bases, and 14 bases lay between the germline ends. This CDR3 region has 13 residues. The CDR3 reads CASSQVLQGTQYF. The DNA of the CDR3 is TGTGCCAGCAGCCAAGTACTACAGGGCACCCAGTACTTC.

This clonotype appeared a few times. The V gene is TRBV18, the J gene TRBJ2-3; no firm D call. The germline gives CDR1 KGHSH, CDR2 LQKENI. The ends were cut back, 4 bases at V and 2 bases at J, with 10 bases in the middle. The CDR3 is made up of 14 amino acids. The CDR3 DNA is TGTGCCAGCTCACAGAGACATTACACAGATACGCAGTATTTT. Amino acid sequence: CASSQRHYTDTQYF.

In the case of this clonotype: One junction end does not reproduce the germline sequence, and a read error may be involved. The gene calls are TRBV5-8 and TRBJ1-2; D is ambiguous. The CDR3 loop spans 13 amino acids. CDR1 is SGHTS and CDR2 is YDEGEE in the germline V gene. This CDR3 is CASSLLTLYGCTF. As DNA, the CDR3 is TGTGCCAGCAGCCTCCTAACGTTGTATGGCTGCACCTTC.

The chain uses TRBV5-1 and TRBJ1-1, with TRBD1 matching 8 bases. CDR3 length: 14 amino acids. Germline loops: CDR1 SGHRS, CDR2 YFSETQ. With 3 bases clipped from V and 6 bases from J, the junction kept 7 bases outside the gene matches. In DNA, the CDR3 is TGCGCCAGCAGCTCCCGGACAGGGCACGCTGAAGCTTTCTTT. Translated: CASSSRTGHAEAFF.

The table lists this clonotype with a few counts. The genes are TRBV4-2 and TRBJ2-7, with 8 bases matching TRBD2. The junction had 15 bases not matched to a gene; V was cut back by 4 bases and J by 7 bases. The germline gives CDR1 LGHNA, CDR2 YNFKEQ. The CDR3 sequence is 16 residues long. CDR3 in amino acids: CASSRLSGGGNLEQYF. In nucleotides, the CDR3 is TGTGCCAGCAGCCGCCTGTCCGGGGGGGGTAATCTTGAGCAGTACTTC.